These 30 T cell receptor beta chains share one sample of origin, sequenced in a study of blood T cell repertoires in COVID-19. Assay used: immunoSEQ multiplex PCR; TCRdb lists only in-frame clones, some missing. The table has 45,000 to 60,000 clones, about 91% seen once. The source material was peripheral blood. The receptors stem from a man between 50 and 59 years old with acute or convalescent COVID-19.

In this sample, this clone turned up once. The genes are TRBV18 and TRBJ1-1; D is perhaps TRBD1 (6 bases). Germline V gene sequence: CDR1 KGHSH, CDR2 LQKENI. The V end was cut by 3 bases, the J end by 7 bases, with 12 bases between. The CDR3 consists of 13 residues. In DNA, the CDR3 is TGTGCCAGCTCACCCTCCCGGGACAATGAAGCTTTCTTT. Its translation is CASSPSRDNEAFF.

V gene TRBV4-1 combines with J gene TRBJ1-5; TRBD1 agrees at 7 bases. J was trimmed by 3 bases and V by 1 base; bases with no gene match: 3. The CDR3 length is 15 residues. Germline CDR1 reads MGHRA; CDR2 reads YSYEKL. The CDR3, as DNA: TGCGCCAGCAGCCAAGGGCAGGGGGACAATCAGCCCCAGCATTTT. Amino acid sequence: CASSQGQGDNQPQHF.

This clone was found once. The CDR3 region is CASREYAVSSTDTQYF. The CDR3 DNA sequence: TGTGCCAGCAGGGAATACGCAGTGTCTAGCACAGATACGCAGTATTTT. J is TRBJ2-3 and V is TRBV6-1; D uncertain. The V end was cut by 6 bases, the J end by 0 bases, with 16 bases between. The CDR3 extends over 16 amino acids. Germline V lookup: CDR1 MNHNS, CDR2 SASEGT.

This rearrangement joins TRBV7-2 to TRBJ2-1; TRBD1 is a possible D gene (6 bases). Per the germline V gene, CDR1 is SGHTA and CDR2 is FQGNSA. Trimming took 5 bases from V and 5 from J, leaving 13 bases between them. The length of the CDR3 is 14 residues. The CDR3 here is CASSPYRENNEQFF. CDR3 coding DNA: TGTGCCAGCAGCCCTTACAGGGAGAACAATGAGCAGTTCTTC.

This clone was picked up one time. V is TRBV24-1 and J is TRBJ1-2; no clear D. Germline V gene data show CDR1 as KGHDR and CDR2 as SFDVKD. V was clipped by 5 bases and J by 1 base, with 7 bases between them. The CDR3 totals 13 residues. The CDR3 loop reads CATSVGLNYGYTF. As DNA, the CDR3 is TGTGCCACCAGTGTTGGGCTTAACTATGGCTACACCTTC.

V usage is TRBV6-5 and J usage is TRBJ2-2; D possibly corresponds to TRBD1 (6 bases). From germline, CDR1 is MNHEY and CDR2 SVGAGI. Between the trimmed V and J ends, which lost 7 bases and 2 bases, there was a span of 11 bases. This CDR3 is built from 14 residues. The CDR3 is CASIATGNTGELFF. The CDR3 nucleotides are TGTGCCAGCATCGCGACAGGCAACACCGGGGAGCTGTTTTTT.

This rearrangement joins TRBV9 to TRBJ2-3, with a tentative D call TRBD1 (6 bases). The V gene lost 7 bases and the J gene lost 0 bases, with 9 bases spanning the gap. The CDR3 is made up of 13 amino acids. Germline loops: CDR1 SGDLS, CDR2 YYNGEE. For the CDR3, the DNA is TGTGCCAGCGGGGGCCTCAGCACAGATACGCAGTATTTT. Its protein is CASGGLSTDTQYF.

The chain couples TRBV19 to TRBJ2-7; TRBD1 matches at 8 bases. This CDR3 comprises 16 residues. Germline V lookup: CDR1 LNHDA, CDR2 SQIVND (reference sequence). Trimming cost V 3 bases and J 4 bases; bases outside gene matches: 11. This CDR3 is CASSIAGTGRWYEQYF. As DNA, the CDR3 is TGTGCCAGTAGTATCGCCGGGACAGGAAGATGGTACGAGCAGTACTTC.

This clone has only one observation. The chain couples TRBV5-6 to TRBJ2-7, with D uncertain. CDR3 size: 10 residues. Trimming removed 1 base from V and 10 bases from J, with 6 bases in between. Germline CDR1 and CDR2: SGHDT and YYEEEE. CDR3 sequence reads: CASSLFVQYF. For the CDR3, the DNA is TGTGCCAGCAGCTTGTTCGTACAGTACTTC.

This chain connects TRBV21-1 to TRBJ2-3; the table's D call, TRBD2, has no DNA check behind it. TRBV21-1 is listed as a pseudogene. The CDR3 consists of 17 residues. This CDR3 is CASSPPGCDFRTDTQYF. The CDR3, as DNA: TGTGCCAGCAGCCCTCCGGGGTGTGATTTTCGCACAGATACGCAGTATTTT.

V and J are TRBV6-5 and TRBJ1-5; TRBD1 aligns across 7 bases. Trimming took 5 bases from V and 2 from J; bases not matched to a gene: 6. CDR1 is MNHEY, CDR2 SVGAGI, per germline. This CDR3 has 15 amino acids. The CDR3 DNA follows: TGTGCCAGCAGTCCATCCGGACAGGGCAATCAGCCCCAGCATTTT. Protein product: CASSPSGQGNQPQHF.

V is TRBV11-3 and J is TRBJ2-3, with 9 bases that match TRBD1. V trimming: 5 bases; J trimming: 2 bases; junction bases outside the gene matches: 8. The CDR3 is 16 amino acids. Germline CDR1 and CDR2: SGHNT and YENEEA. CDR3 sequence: CASSPPGQGNTDTQYF. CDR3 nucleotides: TGTGCCAGCAGCCCCCCCGGACAGGGGAACACAGATACGCAGTATTTT.

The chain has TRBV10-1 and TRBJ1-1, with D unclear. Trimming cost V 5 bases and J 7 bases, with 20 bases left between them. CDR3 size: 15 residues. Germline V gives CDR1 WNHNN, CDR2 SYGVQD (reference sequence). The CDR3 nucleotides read TGCGCCAGCAGTCCGGGGAAACTGTTTGAGGGTGAAGCTTTCTTT. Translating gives CASSPGKLFEGEAFF.

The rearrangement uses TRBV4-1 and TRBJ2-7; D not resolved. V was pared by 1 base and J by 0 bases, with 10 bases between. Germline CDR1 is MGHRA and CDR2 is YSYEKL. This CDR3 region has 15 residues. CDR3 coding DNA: TGCGCCAGCAGCCAAGCCCACCACAACTCCTACGAGCAGTACTTC. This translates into CASSQAHHNSYEQYF.

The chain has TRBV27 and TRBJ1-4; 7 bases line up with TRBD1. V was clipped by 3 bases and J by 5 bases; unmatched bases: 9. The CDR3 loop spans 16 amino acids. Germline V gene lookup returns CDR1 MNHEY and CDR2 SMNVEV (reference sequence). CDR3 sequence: CASSFNLGGSNEKLFF. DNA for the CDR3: TGTGCCAGCAGTTTTAATTTAGGGGGCTCGAATGAAAAACTGTTTTTT.

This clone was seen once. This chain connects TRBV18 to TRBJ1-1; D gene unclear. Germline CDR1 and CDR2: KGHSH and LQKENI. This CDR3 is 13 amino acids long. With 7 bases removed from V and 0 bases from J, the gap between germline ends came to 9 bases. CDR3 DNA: TGTGCCAGCTATAAGACACTGAACACTGAAGCTTTCTTT. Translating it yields CASYKTLNTEAFF.

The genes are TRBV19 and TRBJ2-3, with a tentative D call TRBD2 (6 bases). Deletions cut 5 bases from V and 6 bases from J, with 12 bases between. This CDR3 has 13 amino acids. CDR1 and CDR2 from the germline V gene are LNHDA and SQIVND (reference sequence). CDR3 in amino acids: CASSRDLPDTQYF. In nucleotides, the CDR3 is TGTGCCAGTAGTCGGGACTTGCCCGATACGCAGTATTTT.

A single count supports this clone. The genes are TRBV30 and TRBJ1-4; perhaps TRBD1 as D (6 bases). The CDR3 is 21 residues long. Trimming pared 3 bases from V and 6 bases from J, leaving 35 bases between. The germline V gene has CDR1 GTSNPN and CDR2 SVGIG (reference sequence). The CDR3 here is CAWSSITVSLQGSLWYEKLFF. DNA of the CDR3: TGTGCCTGGAGCTCCATCACCGTCAGCCTACAGGGTTCTTTATGGTATGAAAAACTGTTTTTT. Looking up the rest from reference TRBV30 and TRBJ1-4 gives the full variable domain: SQTIHQWPATLVQPVGSPLSLECTVEGTSNPNLYWYRQAAGRGLQLLFYSVGIGQISSEVPQNLSASRPQDRQFILSSKKLLLSDSGFYLCAWSSITVSLQGSLWYEKLFFGSGTQLSVL.

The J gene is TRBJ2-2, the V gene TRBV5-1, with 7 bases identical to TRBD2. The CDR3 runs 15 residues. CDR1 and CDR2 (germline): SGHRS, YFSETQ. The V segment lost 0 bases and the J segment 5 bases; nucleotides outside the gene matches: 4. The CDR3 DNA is TGCGCCAGCAGCTTGGCAGCGGGGCGTACCGGGGAGCTGTTTTTT. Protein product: CASSLAAGRTGELFF.

As DNA, the CDR3 is TGTGCCAGCAGCTTAGCCAGCGGGAGCTCCTACAATGAGCAGTTCTTC. Amino acids: CASSLASGSSYNEQFF. The genes are TRBV7-6 and TRBJ2-1; TRBD2 matches 8 bases. The CDR3 runs to 16 residues. Trimming took 0 bases from V and 0 from J; bases not matched to a gene: 1. Germline CDR1 reads SGHVS; CDR2 reads FNYEAQ.

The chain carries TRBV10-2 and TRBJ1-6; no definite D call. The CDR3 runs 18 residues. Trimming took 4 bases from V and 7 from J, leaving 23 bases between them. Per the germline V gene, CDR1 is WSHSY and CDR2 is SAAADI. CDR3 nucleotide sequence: TGCGCCAGCAGTGTGATAGGGAGAGCCCCTTCGAGAAATTCACCCCTCCACTTT. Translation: CASSVIGRAPSRNSPLHF.

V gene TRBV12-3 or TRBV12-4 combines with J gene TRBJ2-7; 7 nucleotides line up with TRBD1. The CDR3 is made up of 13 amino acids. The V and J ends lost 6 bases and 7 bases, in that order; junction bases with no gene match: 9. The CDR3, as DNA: TGTGCCAGCAGCCCCCGACAGGGCCCGGAGCAGTACTTC. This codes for CASSPRQGPEQYF.

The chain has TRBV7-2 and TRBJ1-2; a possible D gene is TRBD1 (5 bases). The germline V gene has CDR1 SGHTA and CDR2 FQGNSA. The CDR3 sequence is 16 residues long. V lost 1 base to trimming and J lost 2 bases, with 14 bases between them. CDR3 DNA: TGTGCCAGCAGCTTAGTTAGGCAGGGCAGAAACTATGGCTACACCTTC. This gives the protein CASSLVRQGRNYGYTF.

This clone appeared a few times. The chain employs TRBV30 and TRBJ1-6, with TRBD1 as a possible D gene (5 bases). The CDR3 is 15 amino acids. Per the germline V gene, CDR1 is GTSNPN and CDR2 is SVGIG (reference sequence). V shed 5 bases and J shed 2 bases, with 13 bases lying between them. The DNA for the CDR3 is TGTGCCTGGTCAGGGCCTGGTGCCTATAATTCACCCCTCCACTTT. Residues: CAWSGPGAYNSPLHF.

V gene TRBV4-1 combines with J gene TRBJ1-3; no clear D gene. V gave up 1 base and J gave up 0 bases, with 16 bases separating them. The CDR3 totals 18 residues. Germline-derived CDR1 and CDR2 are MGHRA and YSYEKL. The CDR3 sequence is CASSQVGLKSFSGNTIYF. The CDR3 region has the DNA TGCGCCAGCAGCCAAGTTGGTCTAAAGAGTTTCTCTGGAAACACCATATATTTT.

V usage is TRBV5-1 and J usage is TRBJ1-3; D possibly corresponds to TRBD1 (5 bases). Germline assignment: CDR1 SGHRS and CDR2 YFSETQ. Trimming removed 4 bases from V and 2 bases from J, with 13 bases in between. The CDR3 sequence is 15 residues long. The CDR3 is CASSLSQGPGNTIYF. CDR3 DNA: TGCGCCAGCAGCCTATCCCAGGGCCCTGGAAACACCATATATTTT.

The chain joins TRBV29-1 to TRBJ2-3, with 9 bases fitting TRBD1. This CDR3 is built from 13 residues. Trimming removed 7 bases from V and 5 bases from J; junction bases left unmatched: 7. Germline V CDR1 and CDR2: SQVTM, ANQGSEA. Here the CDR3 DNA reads TGCAGCGCGACAGGGGGGTTCGGAGATACGCAGTATTTT. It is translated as CSATGGFGDTQYF.

DNA for the CDR3: TGCGCCAGCAGTGGGGGGGCCAGGGGTGACTATGGCTACACCTTC. Translating it yields CASSGGARGDYGYTF. The chain joins TRBV23-1 to TRBJ1-2; tentative D call: TRBD1 (6 bases). Being an ORF, TRBV23-1 has a function that is uncertain. This CDR3 has 15 amino acids. The V and J ends lost 5 bases and 3 bases respectively, with 16 bases between them.

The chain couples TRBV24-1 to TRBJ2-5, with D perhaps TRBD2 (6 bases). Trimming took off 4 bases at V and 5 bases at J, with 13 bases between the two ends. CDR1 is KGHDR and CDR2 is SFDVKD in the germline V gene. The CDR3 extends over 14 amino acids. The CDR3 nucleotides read TGTGCCACCAGTGAGTTCGGGGGAGACGAGACCCAGTACTTC. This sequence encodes CATSEFGGDETQYF.

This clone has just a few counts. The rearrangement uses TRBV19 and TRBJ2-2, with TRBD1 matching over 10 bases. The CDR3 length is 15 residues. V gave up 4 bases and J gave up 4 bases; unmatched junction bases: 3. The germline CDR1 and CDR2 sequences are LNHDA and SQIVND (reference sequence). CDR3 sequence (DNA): TGTGCCAGTAGTAGATGGACAGGGGGCACCGGGGAGCTGTTTTTT. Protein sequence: CASSRWTGGTGELFF.